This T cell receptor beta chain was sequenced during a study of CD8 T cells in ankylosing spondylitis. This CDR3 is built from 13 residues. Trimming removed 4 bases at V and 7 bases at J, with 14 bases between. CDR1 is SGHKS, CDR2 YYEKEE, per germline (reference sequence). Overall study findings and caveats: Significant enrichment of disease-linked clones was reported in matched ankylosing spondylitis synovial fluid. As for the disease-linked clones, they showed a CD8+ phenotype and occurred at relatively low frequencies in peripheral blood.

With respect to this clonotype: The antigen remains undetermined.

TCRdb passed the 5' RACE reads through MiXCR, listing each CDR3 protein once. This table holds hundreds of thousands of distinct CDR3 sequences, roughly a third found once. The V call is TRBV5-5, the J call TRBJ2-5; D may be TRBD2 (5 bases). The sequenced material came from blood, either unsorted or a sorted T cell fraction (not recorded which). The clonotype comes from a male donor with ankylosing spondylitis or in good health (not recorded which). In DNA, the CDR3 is TGTGCCAGCAGCCACCTAAGGGAGCGGACCCAGTACTTC. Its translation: CASSHLRERTQYF.